The T cell receptor (beta chain) under discussion was sequenced for a study of cytomegalovirus exposure and HLA in healthy donors. Regarding the study as a whole: Excluded were some V segments that proved indistinguishable, including TRBV6-2 and TRBV6-3. The majority of CMV-associated TCR beta chains were reported as apparently HLA-restricted in a later analysis. Association of a missense DCLRE1C variant with TCR beta V- and J-gene trimming was reported in a later analysis. Confirmation was obtained in vitro that a few CMV-associated chains are specific for CMV antigens.

From germline, CDR1 is SGDLS and CDR2 YYNGEE. The CDR3 has 16 amino acids. V was pared by 4 bases and J by 2 bases, with 6 bases of the junction left unmatched. The PCR ran on 60 Vbeta and 13 Jbeta primers. TCRdb's copy holds only in-frame clones and misses some; the assay was immunoSEQ multiplex PCR. The table lists 200,000 to 250,000 clones, approximately 78% of them singletons, with 2.5% to 3.5% in the top ten. Note on this clone: What it binds is unknown.

The material sequenced was PBMCs. The V call is TRBV9, the J call TRBJ1-4, with TRBD1 identical over 9 bases. This receptor was identified in a woman aged 40 to 50 in good health and CMV-seronegative. CDR3 protein: CASSPGQGTTNEKLFF. In DNA form, the CDR3 reads TGTGCCAGCAGCCCGGGACAGGGAACTACTAATGAAAAACTGTTTTTT.